This note documents a single T cell receptor (beta chain) sequence. Its target is unknown. This specimen comes from a study of PD-1 blockade in mismatch repair-deficient tumors. On the study more broadly: Patients had approximately 13 mismatch repair-deficient cancer types, all previously treated and progressing.

Study results and caveats: Tumor-resident clones, often undetectable pretreatment in blood, expanded then contracted after pembrolizumab.

V was trimmed by 6 bases and J by 0 bases, leaving 18 bases between them. Germline lookup yields CDR1 SQVTM and CDR2 ANQGSEA. The CDR3 consists of 17 residues. Measured with immunoSEQ multiplex PCR; TCRdb has only the in-frame clones, and not every one. Among approximately 80,000 clones, approximately 80% were seen once, and the ten largest hold roughly 6%. Mismatch repair deficiency was confirmed in all patients, by PCR or immunohistochemistry. The TCR-sequenced patients were a few responders to pembrolizumab. The chain employs TRBV29-1 and TRBJ2-6; either TRBD1 or TRBD2 may supply D (5 bases each). Sequenced material: peripheral blood, taken 44 weeks after starting pembrolizumab. The sequence was obtained from an adult with mismatch repair-deficient cancer. Here the CDR3 reads CSVQTGTDLSGANVLTF. In DNA form, the CDR3 reads TGCAGCGTGCAAACCGGGACCGATCTCTCTGGGGCCAACGTCCTGACTTTC.